This T cell receptor beta chain was recovered during a study of T-cell memory formation after mild COVID-19 (dated by TCRdb to the early 2020s). Turning to the overall study: TCR sequence clusters from the two donors were largely donor specific. T-cell clones expanding and contracting after mild COVID-19 in a couple of donors were tracked by longitudinal TCRalpha and TCRbeta repertoire sequencing. Two young, previously healthy adult volunteers made up the cohort, one male and one female. The paper's findings and limits, for the study overall: Balanced CD4/CD8 phenotypes were observed for clones contracting from day 15 to 85, whereas a bias towards CD4+ was observed for a second wave of clones expanding from day 15 to 37. Contracting CD4+ clones appeared mostly in the CM and EM memory subsets, whereas CD8+ clones were enriched in EMRA. Some responding clones were detected in pre-infection memory, which suggested that pre-existing cross-reactive memory T cells had joined the SARS-CoV-2 response. Only a couple of mild cases were covered in the study, and larger cohorts including severe cases with pre-infection samples were considered necessary. SARS-CoV-2 specificity of the second-wave clones peaking on day 37 was not confirmed.

A word on this clonotype: No antigen is known for it. No much larger clone exists at a distance of one base, and base qualities are not known.

Ficoll-Paque density gradient centrifugation was the method used to isolate PBMCs. Sequencing used an Illumina NovaSeq 6000. Using 5'RACE with constant-segment primers, TCRalpha and TCRbeta cDNA libraries were constructed, with sample barcodes and unique molecular identifiers added in the process. Trizol reagent was used to extract RNA from every sample. The libraries were amplified in two PCR steps, and the second step added a second sample barcode and Illumina TruSeq adapters. Sequencing of the libraries was done on an Illumina NovaSeq, producing 2 x 150 bp paired-end reads. Per the original workflow: With migec v1.2.7, reads were demultiplexed and then collapsed into UMI-guided consensus sequences. Using mixcr v2.1.11, UMI consensuses were aligned to TRA and TRB V and J templates and then assembled into clonotypes. Clonotypes were classified as expanded or contracted when called significant by both edgeR and NoisET, with noise models trained on biological replicates. For edgeR calls, a false discovery rate-adjusted p below 0.01 and a log2 fold-change threshold of 1 were applied. As an exploratory analysis of dynamics, max-normalized trajectories of the 1000 most abundant clonotypes were examined by PCA with hierarchical clustering. Separately sequenced CD4+ and CD8+ repertoires were used to assign a CD4 or CD8 phenotype to each responding clone. TCRdb reprocessed the public reads (quality trimming at Q25 with fastp, clone calling with MiXCR) and kept in-frame beta chains. A single entry per CDR3 protein holds the most common genes and DNA from its merged rows. None of the V and J calls come from the authors' own analysis; TCRdb made them. Here the sample has hundreds of thousands of distinct CDR3 sequences; roughly 23% occur a single time. The ten largest clones add up to under 15% of the sample.

V gives up 6 bases and J gives up 1 base, and the segment between their germline ends measures 12 bases. The CDR3 holds 14 amino acids from the cysteine to the phenylalanine. Of the read, only the CDR3 DNA is kept; its 42 bases are in frame from base 1. Recombination connected TRBV12-3 or TRBV12-4 to TRBJ1-1; the D gene assignment is ambiguous. The sequenced sample consisted of PBMCs or a T cell subset sorted from them (not recorded which). This receptor was obtained from an adult woman who had mild COVID-19 (a few samples of this study predate the infection). The sample titles of this study are shuffled in the database, so cell type and time point are left out; the donor was told from shared clones. CDR3 protein: CASSQEEENTEAFF. DNA sequence: TGTGCCAGCAGCCAAGAGGAGGAGAACACTGAAGCTTTCTTT.